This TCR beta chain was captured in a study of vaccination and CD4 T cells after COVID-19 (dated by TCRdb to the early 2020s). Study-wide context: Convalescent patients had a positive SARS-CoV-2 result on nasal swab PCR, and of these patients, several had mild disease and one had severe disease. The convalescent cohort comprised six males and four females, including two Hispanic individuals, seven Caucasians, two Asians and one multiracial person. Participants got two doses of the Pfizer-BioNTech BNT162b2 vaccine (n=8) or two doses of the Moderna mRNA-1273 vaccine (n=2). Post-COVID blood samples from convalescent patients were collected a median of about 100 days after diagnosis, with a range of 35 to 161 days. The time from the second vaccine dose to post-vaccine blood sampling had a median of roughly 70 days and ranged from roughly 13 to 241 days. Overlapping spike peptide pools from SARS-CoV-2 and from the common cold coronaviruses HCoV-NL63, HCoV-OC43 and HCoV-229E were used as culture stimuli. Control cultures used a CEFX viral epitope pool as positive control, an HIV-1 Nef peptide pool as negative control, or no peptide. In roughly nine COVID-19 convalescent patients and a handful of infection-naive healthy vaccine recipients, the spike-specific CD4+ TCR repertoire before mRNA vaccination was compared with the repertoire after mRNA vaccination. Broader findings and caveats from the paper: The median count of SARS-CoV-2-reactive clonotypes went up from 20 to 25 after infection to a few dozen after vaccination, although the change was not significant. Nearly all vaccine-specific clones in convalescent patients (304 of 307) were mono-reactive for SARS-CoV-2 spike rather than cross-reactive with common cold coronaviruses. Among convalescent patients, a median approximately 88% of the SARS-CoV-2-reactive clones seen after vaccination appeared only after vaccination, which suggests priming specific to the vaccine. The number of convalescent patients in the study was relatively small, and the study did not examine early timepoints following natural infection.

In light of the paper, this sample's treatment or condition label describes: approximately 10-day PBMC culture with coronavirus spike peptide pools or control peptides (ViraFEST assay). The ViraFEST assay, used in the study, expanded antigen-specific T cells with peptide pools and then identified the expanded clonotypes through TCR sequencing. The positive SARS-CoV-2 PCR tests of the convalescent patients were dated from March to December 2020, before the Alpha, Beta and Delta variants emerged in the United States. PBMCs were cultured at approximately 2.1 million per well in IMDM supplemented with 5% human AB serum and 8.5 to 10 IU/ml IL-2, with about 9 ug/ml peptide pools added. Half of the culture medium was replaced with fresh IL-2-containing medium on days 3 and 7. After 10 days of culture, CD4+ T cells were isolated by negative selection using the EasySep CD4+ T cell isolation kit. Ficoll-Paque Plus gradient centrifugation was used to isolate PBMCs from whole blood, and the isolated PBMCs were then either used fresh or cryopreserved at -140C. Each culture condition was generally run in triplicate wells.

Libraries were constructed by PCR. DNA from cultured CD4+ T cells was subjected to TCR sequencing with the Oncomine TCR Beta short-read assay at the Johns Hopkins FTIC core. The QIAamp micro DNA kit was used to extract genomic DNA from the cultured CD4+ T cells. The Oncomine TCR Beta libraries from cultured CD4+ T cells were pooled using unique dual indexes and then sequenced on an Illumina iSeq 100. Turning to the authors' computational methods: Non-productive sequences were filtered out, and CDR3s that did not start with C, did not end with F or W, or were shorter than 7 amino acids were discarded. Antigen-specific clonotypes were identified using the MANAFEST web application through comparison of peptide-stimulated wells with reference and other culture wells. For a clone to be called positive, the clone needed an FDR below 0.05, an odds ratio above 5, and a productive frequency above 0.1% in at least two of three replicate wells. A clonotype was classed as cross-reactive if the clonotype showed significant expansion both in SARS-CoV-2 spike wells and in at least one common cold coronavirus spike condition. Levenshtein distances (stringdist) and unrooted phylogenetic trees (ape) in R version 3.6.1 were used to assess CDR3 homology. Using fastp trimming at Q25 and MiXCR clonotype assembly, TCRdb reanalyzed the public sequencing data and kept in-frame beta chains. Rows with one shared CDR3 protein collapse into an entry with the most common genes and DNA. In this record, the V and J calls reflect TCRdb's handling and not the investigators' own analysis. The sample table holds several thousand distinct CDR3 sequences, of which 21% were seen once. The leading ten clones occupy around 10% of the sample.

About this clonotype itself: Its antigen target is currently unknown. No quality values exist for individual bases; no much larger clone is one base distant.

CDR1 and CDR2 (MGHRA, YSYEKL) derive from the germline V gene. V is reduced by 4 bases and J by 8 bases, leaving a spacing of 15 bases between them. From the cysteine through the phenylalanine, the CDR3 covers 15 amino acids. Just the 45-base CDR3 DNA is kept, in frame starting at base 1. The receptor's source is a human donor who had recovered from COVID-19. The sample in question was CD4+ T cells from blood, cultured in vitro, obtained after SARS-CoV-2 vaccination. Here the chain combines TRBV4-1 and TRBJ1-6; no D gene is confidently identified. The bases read TGCGCCAGCAGCCGGAGCGGAGGGAGGGATTCACCCCTCCACTTT. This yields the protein CASSRSGGRDSPLHF.